This T cell receptor (beta chain) emerged from a study of Graves' ophthalmopathy and Graves' hyperthyroidism. Study conclusions and caveats: The study's model predicted ophthalmopathy progression at 65% to 71% sensitivity and about 72% specificity.

PBMCs were density-gradient isolated from approximately 9.8 ml fresh blood. This clonotype was counted many times. Antigen: not known. Trimming cost V 2 bases and J 4 bases, with 14 bases left between them. Germline assignment: CDR1 MDHEN and CDR2 SYDVKM. The CDR3 contains 15 residues. From RNA, the CDR3 regions of TCR beta chains were amplified and sequenced. RT-PCR in the first round used HTBI primers; a second-round multiplex PCR followed. One entry per CDR3 protein results from TCRdb running MiXCR on the multiplex PCR reads. The sample lists approximately 500,000 distinct CDR3 sequences, roughly 14% occurring once.

This receptor was obtained from a woman aged 25-40 years with Graves' ophthalmopathy. The sequenced sample was blood. The J gene is TRBJ1-1, the V gene TRBV28; perhaps TRBD1 as D (5 bases). CDR3 amino acids: CASSLKGRPFTEAFF. CDR3 nucleotides: TGTGCCAGCAGTTTAAAGGGGAGACCGTTCACTGAAGCTTTCTTT.